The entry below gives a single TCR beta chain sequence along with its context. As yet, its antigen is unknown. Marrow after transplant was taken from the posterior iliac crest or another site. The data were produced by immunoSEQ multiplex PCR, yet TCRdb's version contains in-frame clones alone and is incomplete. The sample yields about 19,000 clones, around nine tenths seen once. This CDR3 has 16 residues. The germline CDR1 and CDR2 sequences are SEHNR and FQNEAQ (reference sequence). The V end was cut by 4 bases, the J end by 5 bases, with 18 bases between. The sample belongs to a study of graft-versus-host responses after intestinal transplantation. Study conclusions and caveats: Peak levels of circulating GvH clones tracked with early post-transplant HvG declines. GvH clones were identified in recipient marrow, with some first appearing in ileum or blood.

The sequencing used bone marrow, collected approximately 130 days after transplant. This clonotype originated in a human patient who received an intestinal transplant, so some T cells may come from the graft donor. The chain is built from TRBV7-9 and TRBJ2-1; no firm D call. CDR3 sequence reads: CASSSKNMRRDNEQFF. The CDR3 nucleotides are TGTGCCAGCAGCTCAAAGAACATGCGGCGCGACAATGAGCAGTTCTTC.